This TCR beta chain originates from a study of T cells in women clearing cervical HPV infection. About the study: Cases: HPV16-related CIN3 or worse on histology, a couple of invasive cancers. Regarding the study as a whole: TRBV6-7 relative abundance averaged roughly 0.099% in cases and under 0.2% in controls. T-cell numbers per sample were unknown and may explain richness differences.

Notes on this clone: Its antigen remains unidentified. The sequence runs out 3 residues before the end of the CDR3; the remainder is reconstructed from the germline J gene.

After removal of 1 base from V and 3 bases from J, the junction contained 2 bases not matched to a gene. There are 14 residues in the CDR3. Looked up from germline, CDR1 is SGHDT and CDR2 is YYEEEE. All participants had a single incident cervical HPV16 infection, and prevalent HPV16 infections were excluded. Sequencing used immunoSEQ multiplex PCR; TCRdb keeps in-frame clones, though not all of them. In total, the table holds under 35,000 clones. V usage is TRBV5-6 and J usage is TRBJ2-5; TRBD1 agrees at 8 bases. This TCR came from a woman aged 18-70 years with a cervical HPV16 infection that either progressed to CIN3+ or cleared (not recorded which). The sample taken for sequencing was blood buffy coat. The CDR3 bases that were read are TGTGCCAGCAGCTTGCCAGGGGGCGAAGAGACC. This codes for CASSLPGGEET. The CDR3 in full is CASSLPGGEETQYF.